This TCR beta chain comes out of a study of blood T cell repertoires in COVID-19. About the research overall: COVID-19 samples, acute and convalescent, were from the United States, Italy and Spain. The cDNA or gDNA used as material had been derived from T cells, B-cell-depleted T cells, or PBMCs.

Source study methods: Amplified reference gene primers provided the basis for estimating nucleated cell counts. Libraries were prepared by immunoSEQ multiplex PCR; TCRdb keeps only in-frame clonotypes and omits some of them. V, J and clone size were drawn from that table, and D and trimming were deduced from the DNA. There are under 90,000 clones in the sample; 65% to 90% occur only once, and 40% to 45% lies in the top ten. Trimming pared 2 bases from V and 4 bases from J, leaving 12 bases between. Germline-derived CDR1 and CDR2 are SNHLY and FYNNEI. CDR3 length: 15 residues. This TCR was sampled from an elderly man with acute or convalescent COVID-19. Material for sequencing was peripheral blood. This chain joins TRBV2 and TRBJ1-5; D perhaps matches TRBD1 (5 bases). The CDR3 coding sequence is TGTGCCAGCAGTGAACTCTGGGGCGAGAATCAGCCCCAGCATTTT. Translating gives CASSELWGENQPQHF.